The TCR beta chain described here comes from a study of blood T cell repertoires in COVID-19. Looking at the study overall: Both acute and convalescent COVID-19 samples were obtained from the United States, Italy and Spain. In each case, the material was cDNA or gDNA derived from T cells, B-cell-depleted T cells, or PBMCs.

In germline, CDR1 is LNHDA, CDR2 SQIVND (reference sequence). The CDR3 totals 14 residues. After removal of 6 bases from V and 5 bases from J, the junction contained 6 bases not matched to a gene. In the authors' workflow: Amplification from reference gene primers served as the basis for estimated nucleated cell counts. Only in-frame clones appear in the TCRdb table, and some are missing; sequencing was by immunoSEQ multiplex PCR. V, J and clone size are those of that table, while D and trimming were read from the DNA. Of 140,000 or so clones listed, more than 80% are singletons. This clone was observed a handful of times.

This TCR was sampled from a woman of 80 years or more with acute or convalescent COVID-19. V is TRBV19 and J is TRBJ2-5; TRBD1 matches at 10 bases. Sequencing was done on a sample of peripheral blood. The CDR3 loop is CASRPTGGLETQYF. The CDR3 coding sequence is TGTGCCAGTAGACCGACAGGGGGCCTGGAGACCCAGTACTTC.